One and the same sample provided the 30 T cell receptor beta chains below, sequenced in a study of T-cell memory formation after mild COVID-19. In TCRdb, the 5' RACE reads were re-called with MiXCR into one record per CDR3 protein. The sample includes roughly 280,000 distinct CDR3 sequences, around 15% of them seen just once. Sequenced sample: PBMCs or a T cell subset sorted from them (not recorded which). The receptors shown here come from a man aged 18 to 29 who had mild COVID-19 (a few samples of this study predate the infection). Cell type and time point are not known.

A few counts support this clonotype. This chain links TRBV9 with TRBJ2-1; D is possibly TRBD2 (7 bases). The CDR3 length is 12 residues. CDR1 SGDLS and CDR2 YYNGEE come from the germline V gene. The V gene lost 5 bases and the J gene lost 9 bases, with 12 bases spanning the gap. The CDR3 nucleotides read TGTGCCAGCAGGTCGAGGGGGGGTGAGCAGTTCTTC. This sequence encodes CASRSRGGEQFF.

The rearrangement uses TRBV18 and TRBJ1-4; D unresolved. V was clipped by 3 bases and J by 0 bases, with 11 bases between them. The germline gives CDR1 KGHSH, CDR2 LQKENI. The length of the CDR3 is 16 residues. In nucleotides, the CDR3 is TGTGCCAGCTCACCTACGGGGTTCGCAACTAATGAAAAACTGTTTTTT. Translated: CASSPTGFATNEKLFF.

The chain combines TRBV29-1 with TRBJ1-1; D not resolved. V shed 4 bases and J shed 11 bases, with 5 bases lying between them. Germline V gives CDR1 SQVTM, CDR2 ANQGSEA. The CDR3 has 8 amino acids. DNA for the CDR3: TGCAGCGTTGGGTACGCTTTCTTT. Translated, it gives CSVGYAFF.

The gene calls are TRBV2 and TRBJ1-5; D possibly corresponds to TRBD1 (6 bases). V lost 7 bases, J lost 5 bases, and 12 bases lay in between. The length of the CDR3 is 13 residues. Germline loops: CDR1 SNHLY, CDR2 FYNNEI. This chain's CDR3 is CASNRDKDQPQHF. The CDR3 bases are TGTGCCAGCAACCGGGACAAAGATCAGCCCCAGCATTTT.

This clonotype was picked up a small number of times. The chain recombines TRBV12-3 or TRBV12-4 with TRBJ2-1; 7 bases line up with TRBD1. The CDR3 consists of 11 residues. The J segment lost 12 bases and the V segment lost 4 bases, leaving 3 bases of the junction unmatched. The CDR3 region is CASSYRGPQFF. The CDR3 bases are TGTGCCAGCAGTTACAGGGGACCGCAGTTCTTC.

The CDR3 sequence is CASQGSGTDTQYF. The CDR3 DNA follows: TGCGCCAGTCAGGGGTCCGGCACAGATACGCAGTATTTT. This chain joins TRBV5-1 and TRBJ2-3; the D gene is possibly TRBD1 (6 bases). The CDR3 has 13 amino acids. Germline CDR1 is SGHRS and CDR2 is YFSETQ. The germline V and J ends were trimmed by 8 bases and 1 base, with 11 bases remaining between them. Full variable domain (remainder filled in from reference TRBV5-1 and TRBJ2-3): KAGVTQTPRYLIKTRGQQVTLSCSPISGHRSVSWYQQTPGQGLQFLFEYFSETQRNKGNFPGRFSGRQFSNSRSEMNVSTLELGDSALYLCASQGSGTDTQYFGPGTRLTVL.

The chain recombines TRBV29-1 with TRBJ1-1; TRBD1 aligns across 8 bases. With 7 bases clipped from V and 4 bases from J, the junction kept 8 bases outside the gene matches. Germline-derived CDR1 and CDR2 are SQVTM and ANQGSEA. This CDR3 region has 13 residues. The CDR3 DNA sequence: TGCAGCGCCTCCGGACAGGGCGGCACTGAAGCTTTCTTT. The encoded protein is CSASGQGGTEAFF.

This clonotype is categorized as medium-sized. This chain uses TRBV7-9 with TRBJ1-2; 11 nucleotides agree with TRBD1. The CDR3 is made up of 14 amino acids. V trimming: 5 bases; J trimming: 6 bases; junction bases outside the gene matches: 5. CDR1 is SEHNR, CDR2 FQNEAQ, per germline (reference sequence). The chain's CDR3 is CASSDGQGADGYTF. CDR3 bases: TGTGCCAGCAGCGACGGACAGGGGGCTGATGGCTACACCTTC.

In its sample, this clonotype was seen many times. V and J are TRBV5-1 and TRBJ1-1; no clear D. Germline CDR1 and CDR2: SGHRS and YFSETQ. The CDR3 is 14 residues long. V lost 7 bases, J lost 4 bases, and 17 bases lay in between. The CDR3 DNA reads TGCGCCAGCGATCTCATAAGTCCCAGCACTGAAGCTTTCTTT. Translation: CASDLISPSTEAFF. The full variable domain, its missing parts supplied by reference TRBV5-1 and TRBJ1-1, is KAGVTQTPRYLIKTRGQQVTLSCSPISGHRSVSWYQQTPGQGLQFLFEYFSETQRNKGNFPGRFSGRQFSNSRSEMNVSTLELGDSALYLCASDLISPSTEAFFGQGTRLTVV.

This chain joins TRBV6-5 and TRBJ2-3; 10 positions agree with TRBD2. Germline CDR1 and CDR2: MNHEY and SVGAGI. V trimming: 9 bases; J trimming: 5 bases; junction bases outside the gene matches: 8. This CDR3 is built from 14 residues. The CDR3 DNA reads as TGTGCCAGTCGGCCGGGACTAGCGATAGATACGCAGTATTTT. The encoded protein is CASRPGLAIDTQYF.

This clonotype was observed a few times. The CDR3 DNA sequence: TGTGCCAGCAGGACCCTGGGGGGACCTTCGTGGGTCGAGCAGTACTTC. This gives the protein CASRTLGGPSWVEQYF. The chain recombines TRBV2 with TRBJ2-7; the D gene is possibly TRBD2 (6 bases). Germline V lookup: CDR1 SNHLY, CDR2 FYNNEI. This CDR3 has 16 amino acids. The V and J ends lost 6 bases and 6 bases respectively, with 24 bases between them. Drawing the rest from reference TRBV2 and TRBJ2-7, the complete variable domain is EPEVTQTPSHQVTQMGQEVILRCVPISNHLYFYWYRQILGQKVEFLVSFYNNEISEKSEIFDDQFSVERPDGSNFTLKIRSTKLEDSAMYFCASRTLGGPSWVEQYFGPGTRLTVT.

In its sample, this clonotype was seen a few times. The V gene is TRBV4-1, the J gene TRBJ2-1, with D perhaps TRBD2 (5 bases). Trimming took off 5 bases at V and 8 bases at J, with 13 bases between the two ends. This CDR3 region has 13 residues. The germline V gene encodes CDR1 MGHRA and CDR2 YSYEKL. The CDR3 sequence: CASSSGNLDEQFF. The CDR3 nucleotides are TGCGCCAGCAGCTCGGGGAACTTGGATGAGCAGTTCTTC.

The rearrangement joins TRBV4-3 to TRBJ2-5; TRBD1 might be the D (6 bases). This CDR3 contains 14 residues. The ends were cut back, 1 base at V and 12 bases at J, with 18 bases in the middle. The germline gives CDR1 LGHNA, CDR2 YSLEER. The chain's CDR3 is CASSQGRQAPIEYF. CDR3 bases: TGCGCCAGCAGCCAAGGTCGACAGGCCCCGATTGAGTACTTC.

The rearrangement links TRBV6-1 to TRBJ2-1; possible D gene TRBD1, 5 bases. Germline loops: CDR1 MNHNS, CDR2 SASEGT. V was shortened by 8 bases and J by 7 bases, with 21 bases between the two germline ends. The CDR3 has 15 residues. DNA of the CDR3: TGTGCCAGCGTTCAGGGTACCTATTATAAAAATGAGCAGTTCTTC. Protein: CASVQGTYYKNEQFF.

The V gene is TRBV2, the J gene TRBJ2-7; 8 nucleotides match TRBD1. With 3 bases clipped from V and 4 bases from J, the junction kept 5 bases outside the gene matches. The CDR3 totals 14 residues. Germline assignment: CDR1 SNHLY and CDR2 FYNNEI. CDR3 coding DNA: TGTGCCAGCAGTGACTGGACAGGGAGTTACGAGCAGTACGTC. It specifies CASSDWTGSYEQYV.

This clonotype was found a few times. The chain couples TRBV7-9 to TRBJ1-2; D not resolved. Germline loops: CDR1 SEHNR, CDR2 FQNEAQ (reference sequence). This CDR3 is 15 amino acids long. The V gene lost 5 bases and the J gene lost 3 bases, with 16 bases spanning the gap. The CDR3 reads CASSPGSSGDYGYTF. CDR3 DNA: TGTGCCAGCAGCCCCGGGTCATCAGGCGACTATGGCTACACCTTC.

This clonotype has just a few counts. The chain carries TRBV5-1 and TRBJ1-1; D unclear. The CDR3 covers 14 residues. V lost 4 bases to trimming and J lost 3 bases, with 13 bases between them. Germline CDR1 and CDR2: SGHRS and YFSETQ. This CDR3 is CASSNGNVDTEAFF. DNA of the CDR3: TGCGCCAGCAGCAACGGGAACGTAGACACTGAAGCTTTCTTT.

This rearrangement joins TRBV9 to TRBJ1-4, with D possibly TRBD1 on 5 matching bases. This CDR3 has 15 amino acids. Germline CDR1 and CDR2: SGDLS and YYNGEE. V lost 3 bases to trimming and J lost 6 bases, with 15 bases between them. The CDR3 is CASSGPGDGYEKLFF. DNA of the CDR3: TGTGCCAGCAGCGGCCCCGGGGACGGGTATGAAAAACTGTTTTTT. Complete variable domain (other parts from reference TRBV9 and TRBJ1-4): DSGVTQTPKHLITATGQRVTLRCSPRSGDLSVYWYQQSLDQGLQFLIQYYNGEERAKGNILERFSAQQFPDLHSELNLSSLELGDSALYFCASSGPGDGYEKLFFGSGTQLSVL.

The chain is built from TRBV20-1 and TRBJ1-6; no firm D call. V gave up 0 bases and J gave up 8 bases, with 5 bases separating them. The CDR3 contains 12 residues. The germline CDR1 and CDR2 sequences are DFQATT and SNEGSKA (reference sequence). The CDR3 DNA is TGCAGTGCTAGAGAACGGTATTCACCCCTCCACTTT. Protein product: CSARERYSPLHF.

This clonotype appeared a few times. The V gene is TRBV2, the J gene TRBJ1-6, with TRBD1 identical over 9 bases. J gave up 10 bases and V 9 bases, and 7 bases lay outside the gene matches. Germline-derived CDR1 and CDR2 are SNHLY and FYNNEI. The CDR3 has 13 residues. DNA of the CDR3: TGTGCCAGAAGGGGGACAGGGACATCACCCCTCCACTTT. As protein: CARRGTGTSPLHF.

The chain carries TRBV7-9 and TRBJ2-5, with TRBD2 matching over 13 bases. The germline V gene has CDR1 SEHNR and CDR2 FQNEAQ (reference sequence). J was trimmed by 2 bases and V by 3 bases; bases with no gene match: 3. The CDR3 is 16 residues long. The CDR3 DNA reads as TGTGCCAGCAGCTTCGGGACTAGCGGGGTTCAAGAGACCCAGTACTTC. Protein sequence: CASSFGTSGVQETQYF. Together with reference TRBV7-9 and TRBJ2-5, the CDR3 gives the full variable domain: DTGVSQNPRHKITKRGQNVTFRCDPISEHNRLYWYRQTLGQGPEFLTYFQNEAQLEKSRLLSDRFSAERPKGSFSTLEIQRTEQGDSAMYLCASSFGTSGVQETQYFGPGTRLLVL.

This clonotype was detected only a few times. The chain couples TRBV10-1 to TRBJ2-3; 8 nucleotides match TRBD2. From germline, CDR1 is WNHNN and CDR2 SYGVQD (reference sequence). The CDR3 is 16 residues long. V lost 0 bases and J lost 1; bases outside the gene matches: 3. The CDR3 reads CASSESLAGGTDTQYF. The CDR3 DNA reads TGCGCCAGCAGTGAGTCGCTAGCGGGTGGCACAGATACGCAGTATTTT.

V and J are TRBV27 and TRBJ2-5, with D unresolved. Germline V gene lookup returns CDR1 MNHEY and CDR2 SMNVEV (reference sequence). The CDR3 runs 14 residues. The V gene lost 0 bases and the J gene lost 5 bases, with 10 bases spanning the gap. The CDR3 DNA reads TGTGCCAGCAGTTTATCCGTAGCCTGGGAGACCCAGTACTTC. Residues: CASSLSVAWETQYF.

This clonotype was seen at least ten times. V and J are TRBV5-1 and TRBJ2-3, with TRBD1 matching over 10 bases. The V and J ends lost 4 bases and 1 base, in that order; junction bases with no gene match: 3. The CDR3 runs 15 residues. CDR1 is SGHRS and CDR2 is YFSETQ in the germline V gene. The CDR3 is CASSTGTGGTDTQYF. The CDR3, as DNA: TGCGCCAGCAGCACAGGGACAGGGGGCACAGATACGCAGTATTTT.

The chain combines TRBV9 with TRBJ1-1; D might be TRBD1 (6 bases). The CDR3 extends over 13 amino acids. The germline gives CDR1 SGDLS, CDR2 YYNGEE. V was clipped by 3 bases and J by 7 bases, with 13 bases between them. The DNA of the CDR3 is TGTGCCAGCAGCGCAAAATTACAGGGTGAAGCTTTCTTT. Protein: CASSAKLQGEAFF. Full variable domain (outside the CDR3, taken from reference TRBV9 and TRBJ1-1): DSGVTQTPKHLITATGQRVTLRCSPRSGDLSVYWYQQSLDQGLQFLIQYYNGEERAKGNILERFSAQQFPDLHSELNLSSLELGDSALYFCASSAKLQGEAFFGQGTRLTVV.

This clonotype turned up a few times. The chain uses TRBV2 and TRBJ1-1; possible D gene TRBD1, 5 bases. CDR3 size: 18 residues. Per germline, CDR1 SNHLY and CDR2 FYNNEI. Trimming left V 8 bases short and J 5 bases short, with 30 bases between. The CDR3 sequence: CASGKVGQGVLGGTEAFF. The CDR3 DNA follows: TGTGCCAGCGGGAAGGTCGGGCAGGGTGTGCTAGGAGGTACTGAAGCTTTCTTT.

The chain links TRBV3-1 to TRBJ1-3; TRBD1 aligns across 7 bases. The CDR3 spans 14 residues. The V gene's germline CDR1 is LGHDT and CDR2 YNNKEL (reference sequence). V trimming: 4 bases; J trimming: 8 bases; junction bases outside the gene matches: 8. The CDR3 coding sequence is TGTGCCAGCAGCCTTCAGGGGGTGGCGGACACCATATATTTT. Protein: CASSLQGVADTIYF.

DNA of the CDR3: TGCAGTGCTAGACCCGGGGGCGGGCGGCGCAATGAGCAGTTCTTC. Amino acids: CSARPGGGRRNEQFF. The rearrangement links TRBV20-1 to TRBJ2-1; D may match TRBD1 or TRBD2 (6 bases each). Germline CDR1 is DFQATT and CDR2 is SNEGSKA (reference sequence). CDR3 length: 15 residues. With 2 bases removed from V and 6 bases from J, the gap between germline ends came to 17 bases.

The chain uses TRBV6-5 and TRBJ1-4; 7 bases fit TRBD1. CDR1 is MNHEY and CDR2 is SVGAGI in the germline V gene. V was clipped by 6 bases and J by 5 bases; unmatched bases: 12. This CDR3 is built from 16 residues. CDR3 coding DNA: TGTGCCAGCAGACTGACAGGGAGGGGGGGGAATGAAAAACTGTTTTTT. Translating gives CASRLTGRGGNEKLFF.

Here the CDR3 DNA reads TGTGCCAGCAGCCCGGACAGGGGATGGGAGACCCAGTACTTC. Translating gives CASSPDRGWETQYF. This chain joins TRBV11-2 and TRBJ2-5; 9 nucleotides match TRBD1. Germline V gene sequence: CDR1 SGHAT, CDR2 FQNNGV. Unmatched junction bases numbered 6, after V lost 5 bases and J lost 5 bases. The CDR3 extends over 14 amino acids.